This T cell receptor (beta chain) is drawn from a study of cytomegalovirus exposure and HLA in healthy donors. The CDR3 consists of 14 residues. Trimming took 2 bases from V and 7 from J, leaving 15 bases between them. Germline CDR1 reads LGHNA; CDR2 reads YNFKEQ. The assay was immunoSEQ multiplex PCR, and TCRdb's table has in-frame clones only and misses some. The sample yields roughly 68,000 clones, over 90% seen once. Study-level points and caveats: In a later analysis, first-cohort TCR clusters were found to tend to co-occur in the roughly 120 validation repertoires. It was confirmed in vitro that a few of the CMV-associated chains were specific for CMV antigens. Reports showed the classifier diagnosing cytomegalovirus status with high specificity and sensitivity. Researchers catalogued roughly 150 TCR beta chains as cytomegalovirus-associated.

Notes on this clone: The target antigen is unknown.

The sequenced sample consisted of PBMCs. This receptor was taken from a woman in her late teens or twenties in good health and CMV-seropositive. The gene calls are TRBV4-2 and TRBJ2-7; possible D gene TRBD2, 6 bases. Written as DNA, the CDR3 is TGTGCCAGCAGCCAACCTGGGGGGAATCGGGAGCAGTACTTC. It codes for CASSQPGGNREQYF.